This paragraph covers one T cell receptor (beta chain) sequence. The antigen remains unidentified. The data were obtained in a study of cytomegalovirus exposure and HLA in healthy donors. Study-level background: Earlier, 100 million to 120 million unique TCR beta sequences were recovered from approximately 180 million T cells by an analysis. Overall study findings and caveats: Diagnosis of cytomegalovirus status made by the classifier reportedly showed high specificity and sensitivity. Fewer than 20,000 TCR beta sequences were associated with HLA alleles at 0.05 false discovery rate in a later analysis. A list of approximately 160 TCR beta chains associated with cytomegalovirus was given.

The PCR ran on 60 Vbeta and 13 Jbeta primers. Sequenced by immunoSEQ multiplex PCR; TCRdb stores in-frame clones only, minus some. In the table there are over 95,000 clones, about 77% of which are singletons. This sequence was found in a man aged 35 to 55 in good health and CMV-seronegative. The specimen sequenced was PBMCs.

CDR3 DNA: TGTGCCAGCAGCAACAGAACTTGGTCTTACTATGGCTACACCTTC. Amino acids: CASSNRTWSYYGYTF. The genes are TRBV7-9 and TRBJ1-2; D call uncertain. Germline values: CDR1 SEHNR, CDR2 FQNEAQ (reference sequence). V lost 5 bases and J 3 bases, leaving 16 bases between the germline ends. The CDR3 has 15 residues.